This T cell receptor (beta chain) derives from a study of blood T cell repertoires in COVID-19. The method was immunoSEQ multiplex PCR; TCRdb's version includes in-frame clones alone and lacks a portion of them. Seen here are around 95,000 clones, approximately 86% observed once, and the top ten hold 5%. Sequenced input: peripheral blood. The receptor was isolated from a human donor in a cohort sampled during active COVID-19.

The CDR3 spells CAISLAGPSSTDTQYF. As DNA, the CDR3 is TGTGCCATCAGCCTAGCGGGACCGTCTAGCACAGATACGCAGTATTTT. The chain has TRBV10-3 and TRBJ2-3; TRBD2 aligns across 9 bases. V shed 6 bases and J 0 bases; nucleotides not matched to a gene: 7. The CDR3 contains 16 residues. Germline loops: CDR1 ENHRY, CDR2 SYGVKD.